This T cell receptor beta chain stems from a study of CD8 T cells in ankylosing spondylitis. TCRdb analysed the 5' RACE reads with MiXCR anew, one entry per CDR3 protein. The table includes approximately 350,000 distinct CDR3 sequences, under 15% detected once. The V and J ends lost 5 bases and 4 bases, in that order; junction bases with no gene match: 6. The germline V gene has CDR1 SEHNR and CDR2 FQNEAQ (reference sequence). CDR3 length equals 14 residues. This sequence joins TRBV7-9 and TRBJ2-7; TRBD1 matches at 9 bases. Sequencing input: blood, either unsorted or a sorted T cell fraction (not recorded which). The sequence derives from a male donor with ankylosing spondylitis or in good health (not recorded which). The CDR3 sequence is CASSRPGTGYEQYF. The CDR3 DNA reads as TGTGCCAGCAGCCGCCCCGGGACAGGGTACGAGCAGTACTTC.